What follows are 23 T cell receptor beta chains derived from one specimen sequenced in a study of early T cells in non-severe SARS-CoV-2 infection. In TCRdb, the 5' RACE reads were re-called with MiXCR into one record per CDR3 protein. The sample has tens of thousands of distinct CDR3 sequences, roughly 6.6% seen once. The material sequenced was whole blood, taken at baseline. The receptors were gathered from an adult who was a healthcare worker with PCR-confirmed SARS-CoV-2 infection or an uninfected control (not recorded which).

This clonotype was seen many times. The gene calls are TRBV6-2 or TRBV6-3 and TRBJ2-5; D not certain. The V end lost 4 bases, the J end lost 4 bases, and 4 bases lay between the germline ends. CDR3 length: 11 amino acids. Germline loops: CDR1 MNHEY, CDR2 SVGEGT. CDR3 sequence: CASSFPETQYF. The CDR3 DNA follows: TGTGCCAGCAGTTTTCCAGAGACCCAGTACTTC.

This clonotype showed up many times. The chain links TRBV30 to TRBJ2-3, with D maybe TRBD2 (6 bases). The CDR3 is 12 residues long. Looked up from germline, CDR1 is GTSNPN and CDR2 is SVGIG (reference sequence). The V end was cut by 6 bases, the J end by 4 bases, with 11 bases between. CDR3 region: CACTRLADTQYF. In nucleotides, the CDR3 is TGTGCCTGCACCAGACTAGCAGATACGCAGTATTTT.

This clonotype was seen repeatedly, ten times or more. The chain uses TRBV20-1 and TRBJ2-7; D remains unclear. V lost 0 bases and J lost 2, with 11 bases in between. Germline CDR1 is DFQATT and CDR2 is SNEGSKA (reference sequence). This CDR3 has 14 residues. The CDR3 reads CSARDSAQAYEQYF. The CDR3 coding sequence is TGCAGTGCTAGAGATTCCGCCCAAGCCTACGAGCAGTACTTC.

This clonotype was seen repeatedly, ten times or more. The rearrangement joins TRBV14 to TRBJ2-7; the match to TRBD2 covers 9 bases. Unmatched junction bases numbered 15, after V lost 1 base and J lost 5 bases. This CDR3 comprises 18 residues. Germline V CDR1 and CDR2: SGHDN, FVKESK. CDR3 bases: TGTGCCAGCAGCCAAGTCAAACAACTAGCGGGTCTCAGTGACGAGCAGTACTTC. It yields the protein CASSQVKQLAGLSDEQYF.

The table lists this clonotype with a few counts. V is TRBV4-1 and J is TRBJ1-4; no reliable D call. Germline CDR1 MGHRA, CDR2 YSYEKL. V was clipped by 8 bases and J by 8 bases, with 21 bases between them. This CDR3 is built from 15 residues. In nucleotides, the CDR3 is TGCGCCAGCGCCCCTGCACAACTGGGTGTGGAAAAACTGTTTTTT. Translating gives CASAPAQLGVEKLFF.

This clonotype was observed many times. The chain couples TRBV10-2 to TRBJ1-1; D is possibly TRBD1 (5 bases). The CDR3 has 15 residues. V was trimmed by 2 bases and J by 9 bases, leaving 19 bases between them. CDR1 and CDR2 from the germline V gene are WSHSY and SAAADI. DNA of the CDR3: TGCGCCAGCAGTGAGACCTATTCCGGGACGGATAAAGCTTTCTTT. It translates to CASSETYSGTDKAFF.

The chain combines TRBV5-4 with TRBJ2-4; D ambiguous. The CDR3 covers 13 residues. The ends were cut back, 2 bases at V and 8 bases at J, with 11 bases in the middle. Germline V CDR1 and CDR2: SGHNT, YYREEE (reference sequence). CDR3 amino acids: CASSFISDDIQYF. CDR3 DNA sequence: TGTGCCAGCAGCTTTATAAGTGACGACATTCAGTACTTC.

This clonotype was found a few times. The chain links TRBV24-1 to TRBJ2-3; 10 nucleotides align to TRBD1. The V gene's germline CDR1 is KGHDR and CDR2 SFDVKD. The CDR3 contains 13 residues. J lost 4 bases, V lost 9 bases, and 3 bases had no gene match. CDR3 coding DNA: TGTGCCACCCAAGGACAGGGGGCAGATACGCAGTATTTT. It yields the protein CATQGQGADTQYF.

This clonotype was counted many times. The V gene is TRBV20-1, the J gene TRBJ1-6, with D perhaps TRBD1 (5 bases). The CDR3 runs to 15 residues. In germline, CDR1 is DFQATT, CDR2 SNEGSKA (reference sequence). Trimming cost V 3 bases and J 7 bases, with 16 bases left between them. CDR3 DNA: TGCAGTGCTAGGCCCCCGGGACCTCTGAATTCACCCCTCCACTTT. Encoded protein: CSARPPGPLNSPLHF.

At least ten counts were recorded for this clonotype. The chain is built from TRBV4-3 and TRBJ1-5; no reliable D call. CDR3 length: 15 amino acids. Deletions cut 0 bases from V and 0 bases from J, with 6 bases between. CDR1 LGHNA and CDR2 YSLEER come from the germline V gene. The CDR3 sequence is CASSQDLFSNQPQHF. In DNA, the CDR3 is TGCGCCAGCAGCCAAGATCTGTTTAGCAATCAGCCCCAGCATTTT.

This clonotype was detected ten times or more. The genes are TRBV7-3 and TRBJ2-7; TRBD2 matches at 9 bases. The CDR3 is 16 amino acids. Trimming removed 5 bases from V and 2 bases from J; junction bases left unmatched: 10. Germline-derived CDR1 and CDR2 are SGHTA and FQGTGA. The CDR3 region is CASSPNSGSATYEQYF. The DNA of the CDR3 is TGTGCCAGCAGCCCAAATAGCGGGAGCGCGACCTACGAGCAGTACTTC.

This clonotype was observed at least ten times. CDR3 bases: TGCAGTGCTAGACGGATCGGGACAGGGGGCGATACGCAGTATTTT. This codes for CSARRIGTGGDTQYF. The rearrangement links TRBV20-1 to TRBJ2-3, with 12 nucleotides matching TRBD1. CDR3 length: 15 residues. Germline V gives CDR1 DFQATT, CDR2 SNEGSKA (reference sequence). The J segment lost 6 bases and the V segment lost 2 bases, leaving 6 bases of the junction unmatched.

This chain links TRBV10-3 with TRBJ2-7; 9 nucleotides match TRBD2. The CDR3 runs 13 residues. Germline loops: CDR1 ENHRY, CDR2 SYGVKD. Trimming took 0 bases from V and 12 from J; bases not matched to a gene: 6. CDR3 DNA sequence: TGTGCCATCAGTGAGTCGGCTAGCGGGAATTTGTACTTC. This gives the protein CAISESASGNLYF.

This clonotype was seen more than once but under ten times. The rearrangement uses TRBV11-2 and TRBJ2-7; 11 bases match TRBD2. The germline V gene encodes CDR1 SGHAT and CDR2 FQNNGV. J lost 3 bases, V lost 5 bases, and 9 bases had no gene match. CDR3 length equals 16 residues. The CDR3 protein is CASSTEGLAGGYEQYF. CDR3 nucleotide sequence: TGTGCCAGCAGCACCGAGGGCCTAGCGGGAGGCTACGAGCAGTACTTC.

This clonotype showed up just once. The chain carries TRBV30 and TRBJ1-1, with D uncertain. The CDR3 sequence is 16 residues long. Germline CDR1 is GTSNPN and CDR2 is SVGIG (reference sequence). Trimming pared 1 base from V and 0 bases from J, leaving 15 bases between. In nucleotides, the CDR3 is TGTGCCTGGAGTGCGGAGACCCAGTTTTTGAACACTGAAGCTTTCTTT. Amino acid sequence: CAWSAETQFLNTEAFF.

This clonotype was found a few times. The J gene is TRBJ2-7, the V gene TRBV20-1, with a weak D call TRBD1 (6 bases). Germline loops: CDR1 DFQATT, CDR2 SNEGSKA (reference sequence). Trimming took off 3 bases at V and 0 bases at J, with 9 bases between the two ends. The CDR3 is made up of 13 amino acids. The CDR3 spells CSARRTDSYEQYF. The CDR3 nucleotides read TGCAGTGCTAGGAGGACAGACTCCTACGAGCAGTACTTC.

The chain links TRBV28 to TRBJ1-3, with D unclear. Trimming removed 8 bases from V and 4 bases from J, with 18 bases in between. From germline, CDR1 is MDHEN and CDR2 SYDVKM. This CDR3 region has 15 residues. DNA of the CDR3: TGTGCCAGCTTTGCAGCAGTTCGAGGGGGAAACACCATATATTTT. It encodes CASFAAVRGGNTIYF.

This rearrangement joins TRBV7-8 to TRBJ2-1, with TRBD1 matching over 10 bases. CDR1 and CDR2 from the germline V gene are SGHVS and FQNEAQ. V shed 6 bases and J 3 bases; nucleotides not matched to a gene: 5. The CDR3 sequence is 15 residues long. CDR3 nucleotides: TGTGCCAGCAGGCCTGGACAGGGGGACTACAATGAGCAGTTCTTC. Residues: CASRPGQGDYNEQFF.

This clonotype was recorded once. The CDR3: CASSLEMVAGMETQYF. In DNA form, the CDR3 reads TGCGCCAGCAGCTTGGAAATGGTAGCGGGGATGGAGACCCAGTACTTC. The chain links TRBV5-1 to TRBJ2-5; 8 bases agree with TRBD2. V lost 0 bases, J lost 5 bases, and 9 bases stayed unmatched. Germline assignment: CDR1 SGHRS and CDR2 YFSETQ. The CDR3 length is 16 residues.

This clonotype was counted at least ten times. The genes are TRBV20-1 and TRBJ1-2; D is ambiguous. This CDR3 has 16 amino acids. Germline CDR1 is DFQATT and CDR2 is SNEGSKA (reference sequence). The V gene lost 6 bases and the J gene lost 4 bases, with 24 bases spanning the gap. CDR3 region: CSALGESPGRGYGYTF. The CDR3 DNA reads TGCAGTGCCCTTGGGGAGTCTCCAGGTCGTGGCTATGGCTACACCTTC.

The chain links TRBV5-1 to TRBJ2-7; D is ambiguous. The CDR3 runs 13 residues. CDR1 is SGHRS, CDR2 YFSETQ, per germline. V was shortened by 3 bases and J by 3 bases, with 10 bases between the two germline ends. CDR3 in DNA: TGCGCCAGCAGCTCCGAGCCTTACTACGAGCAGTACTTC. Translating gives CASSSEPYYEQYF.

For the CDR3, the DNA is TGTGCCAGCAGTTTGCGGACACACTATGGCTACACCTTC. This codes for CASSLRTHYGYTF. The chain recombines TRBV12-3 or TRBV12-4 with TRBJ1-2; tentative D call: TRBD1 (5 bases). V dropped 3 bases and J dropped 3 bases, with 8 bases sitting between them. This CDR3 contains 13 residues.

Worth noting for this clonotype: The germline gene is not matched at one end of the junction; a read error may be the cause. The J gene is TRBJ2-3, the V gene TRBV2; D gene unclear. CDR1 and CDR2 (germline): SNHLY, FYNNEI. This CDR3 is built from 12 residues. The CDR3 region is CTSSPSTDTQYF. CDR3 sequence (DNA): TGTACCAGCAGTCCCAGCACAGATACGCAGTATTTT.